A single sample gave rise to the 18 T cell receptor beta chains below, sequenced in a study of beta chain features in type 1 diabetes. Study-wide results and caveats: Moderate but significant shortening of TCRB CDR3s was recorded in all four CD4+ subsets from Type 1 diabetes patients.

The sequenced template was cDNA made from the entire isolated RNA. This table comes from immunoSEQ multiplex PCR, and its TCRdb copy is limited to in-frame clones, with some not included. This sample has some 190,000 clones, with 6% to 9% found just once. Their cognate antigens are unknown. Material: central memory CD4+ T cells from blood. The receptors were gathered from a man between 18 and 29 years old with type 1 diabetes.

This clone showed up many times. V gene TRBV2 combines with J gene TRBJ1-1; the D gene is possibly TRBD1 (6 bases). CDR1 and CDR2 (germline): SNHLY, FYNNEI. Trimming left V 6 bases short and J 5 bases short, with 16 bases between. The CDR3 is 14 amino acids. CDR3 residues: CASSQQGSATEAFF. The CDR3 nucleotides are TGTGCCAGCAGCCAACAGGGAAGTGCGACTGAAGCTTTCTTT.

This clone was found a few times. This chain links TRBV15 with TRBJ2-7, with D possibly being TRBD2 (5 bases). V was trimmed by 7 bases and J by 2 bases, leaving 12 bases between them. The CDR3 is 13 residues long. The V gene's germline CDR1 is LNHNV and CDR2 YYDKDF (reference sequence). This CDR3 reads CATNWTLTYEQYF. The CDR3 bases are TGTGCCACCAATTGGACTCTGACCTACGAGCAGTACTTC.

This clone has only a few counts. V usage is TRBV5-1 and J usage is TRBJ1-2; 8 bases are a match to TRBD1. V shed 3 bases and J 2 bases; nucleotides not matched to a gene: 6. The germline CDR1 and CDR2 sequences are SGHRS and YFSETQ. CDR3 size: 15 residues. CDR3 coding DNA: TGCGCCAGCAGCTGGGGGACAGGACGAAACTATGGCTACACCTTC. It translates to CASSWGTGRNYGYTF.

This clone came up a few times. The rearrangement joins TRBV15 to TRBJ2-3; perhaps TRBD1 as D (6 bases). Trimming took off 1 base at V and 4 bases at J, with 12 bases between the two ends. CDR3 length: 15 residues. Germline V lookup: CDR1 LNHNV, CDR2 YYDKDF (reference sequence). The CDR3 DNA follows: TGTGCCACCAGCAGAGGGGGGCAGCCGGCAGATACGCAGTATTTT. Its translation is CATSRGGQPADTQYF.

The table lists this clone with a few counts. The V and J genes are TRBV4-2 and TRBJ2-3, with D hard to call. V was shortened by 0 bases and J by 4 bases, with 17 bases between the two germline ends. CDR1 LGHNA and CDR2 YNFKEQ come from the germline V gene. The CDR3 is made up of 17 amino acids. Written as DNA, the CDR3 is TGTGCCAGCAGCCAAGATGGGTTGAGGAATGAGGCAGATACGCAGTATTTT. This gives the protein CASSQDGLRNEADTQYF.

CDR3 sequence: CASRSGWDTLSSYNEQFF. DNA of the CDR3: TGTGCCAGCAGATCTGGCTGGGACACGTTGAGCTCCTACAATGAGCAGTTCTTC. The chain carries TRBV5-6 and TRBJ2-1; maybe TRBD1 (6 bases). The ends were cut back, 5 bases at V and 0 bases at J, with 21 bases in the middle. Germline loops: CDR1 SGHDT, CDR2 YYEEEE. The length of the CDR3 is 18 residues.

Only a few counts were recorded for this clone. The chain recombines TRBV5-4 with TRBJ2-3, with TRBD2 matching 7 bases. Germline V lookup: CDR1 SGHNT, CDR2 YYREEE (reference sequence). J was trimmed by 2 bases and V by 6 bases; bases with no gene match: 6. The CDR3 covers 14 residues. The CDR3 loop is CASMVLADTDTQYF. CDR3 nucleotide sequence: TGTGCCAGCATGGTTCTAGCGGACACAGATACGCAGTATTTT. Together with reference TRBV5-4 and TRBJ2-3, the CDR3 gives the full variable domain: ETGVTQSPTHLIKTRGQQVTLRCSSQSGHNTVSWYQQALGQGPQFIFQYYREEENGRGNFPPRFSGLQFPNYSSELNVNALELDDSALYLCASMVLADTDTQYFGPGTRLTVL.

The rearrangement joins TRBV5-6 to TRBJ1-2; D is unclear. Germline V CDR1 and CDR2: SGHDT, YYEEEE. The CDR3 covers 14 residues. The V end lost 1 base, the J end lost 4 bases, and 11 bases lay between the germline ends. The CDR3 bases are TGTGCCAGCAGCTTGCAGTCACACCGCTATGGCTACACCTTC. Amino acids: CASSLQSHRYGYTF.

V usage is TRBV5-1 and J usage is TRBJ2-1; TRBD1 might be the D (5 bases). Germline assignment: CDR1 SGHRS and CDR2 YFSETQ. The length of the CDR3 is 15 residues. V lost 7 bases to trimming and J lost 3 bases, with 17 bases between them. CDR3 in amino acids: CASWSSLTDYNEQFF. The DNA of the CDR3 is TGCGCCAGCTGGTCCTCGCTGACAGACTACAATGAGCAGTTCTTC.

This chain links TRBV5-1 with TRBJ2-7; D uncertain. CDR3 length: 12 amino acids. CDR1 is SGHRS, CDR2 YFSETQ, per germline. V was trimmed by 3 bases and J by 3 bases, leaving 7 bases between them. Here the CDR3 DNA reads TGCGCCAGCAGCTCTAACCTCTACGAGCAGTACTTC. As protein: CASSSNLYEQYF.

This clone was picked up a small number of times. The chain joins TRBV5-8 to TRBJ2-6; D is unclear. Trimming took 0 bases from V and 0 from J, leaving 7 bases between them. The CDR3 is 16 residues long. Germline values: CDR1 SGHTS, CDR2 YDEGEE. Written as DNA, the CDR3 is TGTGCCAGCAGCTTGGGCCTAGACTCTGGGGCCAACGTCCTGACTTTC. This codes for CASSLGLDSGANVLTF. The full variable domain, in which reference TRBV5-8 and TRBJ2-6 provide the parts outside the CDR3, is EAGVTQSPTHLIKTRGQQATLRCSPISGHTSVYWYQQALGLGLQFLLWYDEGEERNRGNFPPRFSGRQFPNYSSELNVNALELEDSALYLCASSLGLDSGANVLTFGAGSRLTVL.

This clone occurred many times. The CDR3 reads CASSVGRGGAFQETQYF. CDR3 nucleotides: TGTGCCAGCAGCGTAGGTCGCGGGGGGGCATTCCAAGAGACCCAGTACTTC. The chain joins TRBV9 to TRBJ2-5; 9 bases are shared with TRBD2. This CDR3 is 17 amino acids long. The V gene end was trimmed by 0 bases and the J gene end by 1 base; junction bases not matched to a gene: 7. In germline, CDR1 is SGDLS, CDR2 YYNGEE.

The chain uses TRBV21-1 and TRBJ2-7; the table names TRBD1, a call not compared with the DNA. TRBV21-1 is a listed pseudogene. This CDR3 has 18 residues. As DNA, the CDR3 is TGTGCCAGCGTTGGGGGTCCCGGGACAGGGGGCGGTTTCTACGAGCAGTACTTC. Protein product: CASVGGPGTGGGFYEQYF.

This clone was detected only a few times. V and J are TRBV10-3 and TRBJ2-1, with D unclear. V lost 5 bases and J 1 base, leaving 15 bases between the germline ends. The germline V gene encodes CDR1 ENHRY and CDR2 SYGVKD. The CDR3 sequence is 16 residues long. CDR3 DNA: TGTGCCATCAGTCGTGACGCAACGGGTTCCTACAATGAGCAGTTCTTC. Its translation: CAISRDATGSYNEQFF.

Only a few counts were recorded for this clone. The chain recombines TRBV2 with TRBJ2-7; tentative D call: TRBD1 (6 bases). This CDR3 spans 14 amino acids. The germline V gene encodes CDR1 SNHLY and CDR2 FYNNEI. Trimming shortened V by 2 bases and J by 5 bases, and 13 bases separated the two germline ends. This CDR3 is CASSEPQGVHEQYF. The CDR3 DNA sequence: TGTGCCAGCAGTGAACCACAGGGTGTCCACGAGCAGTACTTC.

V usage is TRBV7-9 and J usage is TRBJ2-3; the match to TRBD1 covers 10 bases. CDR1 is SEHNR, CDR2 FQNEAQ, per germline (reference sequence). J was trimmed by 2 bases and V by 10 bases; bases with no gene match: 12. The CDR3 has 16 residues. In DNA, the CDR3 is TGTGCCACCATGGACAGGGGGATTCGTGTCACAGATACGCAGTATTTT. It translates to CATMDRGIRVTDTQYF.

The CDR3 sequence is CASSGSGGTTDTQYF. In DNA form, the CDR3 reads TGTGCCAGCAGTGGTAGCGGGGGTACCACAGATACGCAGTATTTT. The chain links TRBV6-4 to TRBJ2-3, with 9 bases that match TRBD2. This CDR3 region has 15 residues. Germline assignment: CDR1 MRHNA and CDR2 SNTAGT. V lost 4 bases and J lost 2; bases outside the gene matches: 4.

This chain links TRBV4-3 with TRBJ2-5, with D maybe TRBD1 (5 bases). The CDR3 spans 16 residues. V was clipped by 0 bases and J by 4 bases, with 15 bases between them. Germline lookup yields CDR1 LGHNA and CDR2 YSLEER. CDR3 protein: CASSQEYRQLGETQYF. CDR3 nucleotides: TGCGCCAGCAGCCAAGAATATAGACAGCTTGGAGAGACCCAGTACTTC.